This T cell receptor (beta chain) appears in the sequencing data of a study of control samples from healthy donors and cancer patients. Only in-frame clones appear in the TCRdb table, and some are missing; sequencing was by immunoSEQ multiplex PCR. The profile shows around 29,000 clones, 65% to 80% of them singletons. Sequenced sample: PBMCs. This TCR was sampled from a man in his sixties with head and neck cancer.

CDR3 in DNA: TGTGCCAGCAGCGTAACCTCAGGGACGACGGGTGAGCAGTTCTTC. Its translation: CASSVTSGTTGEQFF. The rearrangement links TRBV13 to TRBJ2-1; possibly TRBD1 or TRBD2 for D (5 bases each). The V end lost 5 bases, the J end lost 9 bases, and 20 bases lay between the germline ends. Germline-derived CDR1 and CDR2 are PRHDT and FYEKMQ (reference sequence). This CDR3 has 15 residues.